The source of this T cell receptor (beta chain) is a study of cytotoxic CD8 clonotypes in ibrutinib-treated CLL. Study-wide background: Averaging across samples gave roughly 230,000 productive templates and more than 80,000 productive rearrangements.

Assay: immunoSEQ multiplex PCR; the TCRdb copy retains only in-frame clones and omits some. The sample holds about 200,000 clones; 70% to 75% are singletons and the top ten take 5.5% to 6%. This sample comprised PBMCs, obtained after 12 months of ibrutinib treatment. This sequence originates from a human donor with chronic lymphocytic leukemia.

The CDR3: CASSPRLKGYSNQPQHF. CDR3 in DNA: TGTGCCAGCAGCCCACGATTGAAGGGCTATAGCAATCAGCCCCAGCATTTT. V and J are TRBV5-6 and TRBJ1-5; D is unclear. Germline V gives CDR1 SGHDT, CDR2 YYEEEE. V was pared by 4 bases and J by 0 bases, with 17 bases between. CDR3 length equals 17 residues.